The rows below give T cell receptor beta chains drawn from one sample of a study of blood T cell repertoires in COVID-19. Produced via immunoSEQ multiplex PCR; TCRdb's table is partial and in-frame only. The sample lists around 72,000 clones, roughly 82% occurring once. The specimen sequenced was peripheral blood. The receptors come from a human donor in a cohort sampled during active COVID-19. CDR3s include the opening cysteine and the closing phenylalanine or tryptophan.

CDR3aa: CASSQDQGANYGYTF
v_gene: TRBV14
len: 15
j_gene: TRBJ1-2

CDR3aa: CSVELASGGSTTDTQYF
v_gene: TRBV29-1
len: 17
j_gene: TRBJ2-3

CDR3aa: CASSAGTGNEQYF
v_gene: TRBV18
len: 13
j_gene: TRBJ2-7

CDR3aa: CASNRETGELFF
v_gene: TRBV2
len: 12
j_gene: TRBJ2-2

CDR3aa: CASSIVLGQLGGYTF
v_gene: TRBV19
len: 15
j_gene: TRBJ1-2

CDR3aa: CASSIRGGNTEAFF
v_gene: TRBV19
len: 14
j_gene: TRBJ1-1

CDR3aa: CASSIDPISGSRNTIYF
v_gene: TRBV19
len: 17
j_gene: TRBJ1-3

CDR3aa: CASSQSGLYGYTF
v_gene: TRBV14
len: 13
j_gene: TRBJ1-2

CDR3aa: CASRGQANTGELFF
v_gene: TRBV5-1
len: 14
j_gene: TRBJ2-2

CDR3aa: CASSLTGKVYEQYF
v_gene: TRBV4-1
len: 14
j_gene: TRBJ2-7

CDR3aa: CASSQLTGTGYGYTF
v_gene: TRBV4-3
len: 15
j_gene: TRBJ1-2

CDR3aa: CASSRFRVGVNTEAFF
v_gene: TRBV2
len: 16
j_gene: TRBJ1-1

CDR3aa: CASSSGGGSSYNEQFF
v_gene: TRBV11-3
len: 16
j_gene: TRBJ2-1

CDR3aa: CASSPGERVYEQYF
v_gene: TRBV7-9
len: 14
j_gene: TRBJ2-7

CDR3aa: CAWMDRQRDSTDTQYF
v_gene: TRBV30
len: 16
j_gene: TRBJ2-3

CDR3aa: CASSPGRGANYGYTF
v_gene: TRBV7-9
len: 15
j_gene: TRBJ1-2

CDR3aa: CASSRSPAGPEAFF
v_gene: TRBV7-2
len: 14
j_gene: TRBJ1-1

CDR3aa: CASSRTPSTDTQYF
v_gene: TRBV19
len: 14
j_gene: TRBJ2-3

CDR3aa: CASSHVTGGRSYEQYF
v_gene: TRBV4-1
len: 16
j_gene: TRBJ2-7

CDR3aa: CASIDPTGGLTEAFF
v_gene: TRBV7-9
len: 15
j_gene: TRBJ1-1

CDR3aa: CASSSGGTSGNTIYF
v_gene: TRBV7-6
len: 15
j_gene: TRBJ1-3

CDR3aa: CASTNDRYSSYEQYF
v_gene: TRBV5-5
len: 15
j_gene: TRBJ2-7

CDR3aa: CASSETTGGYLEQYF
v_gene: TRBV5-1
len: 15
j_gene: TRBJ2-7

CDR3aa: CASSQLYGGVTSYEQYF
v_gene: TRBV4-3
len: 17
j_gene: TRBJ2-7

CDR3aa: CASSPNREMNTEAFF
v_gene: TRBV5-4
len: 15
j_gene: TRBJ1-1

CDR3aa: CASSSGQGYYNEQFF
v_gene: TRBV18
len: 15
j_gene: TRBJ2-1

CDR3aa: CASSLGGHGKNIQYF
v_gene: TRBV3-1/TRBV3-2
len: 15
j_gene: TRBJ2-4

CDR3aa: CASSPRTARSSYEQYF
v_gene: TRBV18
len: 16
j_gene: TRBJ2-7

CDR3aa: CASSAKEGRSNQPQHF
v_gene: TRBV27
len: 16
j_gene: TRBJ1-5

CDR3aa: CASSPGQGTDTQYF
v_gene: TRBV19
len: 14
j_gene: TRBJ2-3

CDR3aa: CASGYGTGIYNEQFF
v_gene: TRBV12-5
len: 15
j_gene: TRBJ2-1

CDR3aa: CATSRDSLPSGNTIYF
v_gene: TRBV15
len: 16
j_gene: TRBJ1-3

CDR3aa: CASTHTGLNTIYF
v_gene: TRBV6-5
len: 13
j_gene: TRBJ1-3

CDR3aa: CASGLRQGRTEAFF
v_gene: TRBV12-5
len: 14
j_gene: TRBJ1-1

CDR3aa: CASRSNSNQPQHF
v_gene: TRBV18
len: 13
j_gene: TRBJ1-5

CDR3aa: CASSLGQGSPYEQYF
v_gene: TRBV5-4
len: 15
j_gene: TRBJ2-7

CDR3aa: CASSIGLNQPQHF
v_gene: TRBV12-3/TRBV12-4
len: 13
j_gene: TRBJ1-5

CDR3aa: CASSPPEVRSSGANVLTF
v_gene: TRBV14
len: 18
j_gene: TRBJ2-6

CDR3aa: CARREGAWSSPLHF
v_gene: TRBV5-3
len: 14
j_gene: TRBJ1-6

CDR3aa: CASSEEAGGDTEAFF
v_gene: TRBV6-1
len: 15
j_gene: TRBJ1-1

CDR3aa: CASSPVLAGFTDTQYF
v_gene: TRBV18
len: 16
j_gene: TRBJ2-3

CDR3aa: CSVNQGISYNEQFF
v_gene: TRBV29-1
len: 14
j_gene: TRBJ2-1

CDR3aa: CASSQWDSRPTNYGYTF
v_gene: TRBV3-1/TRBV3-2
len: 17
j_gene: TRBJ1-2

CDR3aa: CASSSGHAYNSPLHF
v_gene: TRBV3-1/TRBV3-2
len: 15
j_gene: TRBJ1-6

CDR3aa: CASSLRMGEQYF
v_gene: TRBV27
len: 12
j_gene: TRBJ2-7

CDR3aa: CASSLRGPSEQYF
v_gene: TRBV19
len: 13
j_gene: TRBJ2-7

CDR3aa: CASSPWTGKDTEAFF
v_gene: TRBV5-1
len: 15
j_gene: TRBJ1-1

CDR3aa: CASSLGRGPSYEQYF
v_gene: TRBV5-4
len: 15
j_gene: TRBJ2-7

CDR3aa: CASSLRQGASYEQYF
v_gene: TRBV6-6
len: 15
j_gene: TRBJ2-7

CDR3aa: CASSSQGAFGAEAFF
v_gene: TRBV7-2
len: 15
j_gene: TRBJ1-1

CDR3aa: CASSPWDRINYGYTF
v_gene: TRBV27
len: 15
j_gene: TRBJ1-2

CDR3aa: CASSSQAGALRGQYF
v_gene: TRBV7-2
len: 15
j_gene: TRBJ2-7

CDR3aa: CASSQVVGAPYEQYF
v_gene: TRBV3-1/TRBV3-2
len: 15
j_gene: TRBJ2-7

CDR3aa: CASSLGHGSYEQYF
v_gene: TRBV5-4
len: 14
j_gene: TRBJ2-7

CDR3aa: CASSMGLFYEQYF
v_gene: TRBV19
len: 13
j_gene: TRBJ2-7

CDR3aa: CASSLAGGGGFGRIYEQYF
v_gene: TRBV7-9
len: 19
j_gene: TRBJ2-7

CDR3aa: CASSLFSGGAGEDTQYF
v_gene: TRBV5-4
len: 17
j_gene: TRBJ2-3

CDR3aa: CASSPDSGSGNTIYF
v_gene: TRBV5-1
len: 15
j_gene: TRBJ1-3

CDR3aa: CASSLTGGSNQPQHF
v_gene: TRBV5-1
len: 15
j_gene: TRBJ1-5